The present TCR beta chain was sequenced within a study of preoperative IRX-2 immunotherapy in early breast cancer. V lost 3 bases, J lost 0 bases, and 9 bases lay in between. CDR1 is SGDLS, CDR2 YYNGEE, per germline. This CDR3 contains 14 residues. This table comes from immunoSEQ multiplex PCR, and its TCRdb copy is limited to in-frame clones, with some not included. The profile shows about 62,000 clones, around 94% of them singletons. Noted treatment: preoperative locoregional IRX-2 cytokine immunotherapy. Samples came from a phase Ib trial of preoperative locoregional IRX-2 cytokine immunotherapy. The source is a human donor with breast cancer. The specimen was taken from a patient treated with IRX-2 immunotherapy. The rearrangement joins TRBV9 to TRBJ1-1; D possibly corresponds to TRBD1 (5 bases). CDR3 protein: CASSETAMNTEAFF. As DNA, the CDR3 is TGTGCCAGCAGCGAGACAGCGATGAACACTGAAGCTTTCTTT.